The clone carrying this T cell receptor (beta chain) was found many times. The antigen is unknown. This sample was included in a study of T cell repertoires in cytomegalovirus infection. Across the whole study: From public TCR beta signatures came an indication of both CMV infection and matching HLA type. The study, taken as a whole, reports: Predominance within the ex vivo response was attributable to HLA-C-restricted CMV-specific TCR beta clonotypes.

MiXCR, run by TCRdb on the reads, gives a single entry per CDR3 protein. There are approximately 500,000 distinct CDR3 sequences in the sample; about 15% occur only once, and around 25% lies in the top ten. Trimming cost V 5 bases and J 0 bases, with 17 bases left between them. CDR3 size: 16 residues. Germline lookup yields CDR1 MDHEN and CDR2 SYDVKM. This chain connects TRBV28 to TRBJ2-7; TRBD2 might be the D (5 bases). This receptor was obtained from a human donor in good health (CMV status not recorded). Some clones in this sample may be carry-over from other donors' samples. Sequencing used CD8+ T cells from PBMCs. DNA of the CDR3: TGTGCCAGCAGTCCCCTGGCAGGCGACTACTCCTACGAGCAGTACTTC. Its protein product is CASSPLAGDYSYEQYF.